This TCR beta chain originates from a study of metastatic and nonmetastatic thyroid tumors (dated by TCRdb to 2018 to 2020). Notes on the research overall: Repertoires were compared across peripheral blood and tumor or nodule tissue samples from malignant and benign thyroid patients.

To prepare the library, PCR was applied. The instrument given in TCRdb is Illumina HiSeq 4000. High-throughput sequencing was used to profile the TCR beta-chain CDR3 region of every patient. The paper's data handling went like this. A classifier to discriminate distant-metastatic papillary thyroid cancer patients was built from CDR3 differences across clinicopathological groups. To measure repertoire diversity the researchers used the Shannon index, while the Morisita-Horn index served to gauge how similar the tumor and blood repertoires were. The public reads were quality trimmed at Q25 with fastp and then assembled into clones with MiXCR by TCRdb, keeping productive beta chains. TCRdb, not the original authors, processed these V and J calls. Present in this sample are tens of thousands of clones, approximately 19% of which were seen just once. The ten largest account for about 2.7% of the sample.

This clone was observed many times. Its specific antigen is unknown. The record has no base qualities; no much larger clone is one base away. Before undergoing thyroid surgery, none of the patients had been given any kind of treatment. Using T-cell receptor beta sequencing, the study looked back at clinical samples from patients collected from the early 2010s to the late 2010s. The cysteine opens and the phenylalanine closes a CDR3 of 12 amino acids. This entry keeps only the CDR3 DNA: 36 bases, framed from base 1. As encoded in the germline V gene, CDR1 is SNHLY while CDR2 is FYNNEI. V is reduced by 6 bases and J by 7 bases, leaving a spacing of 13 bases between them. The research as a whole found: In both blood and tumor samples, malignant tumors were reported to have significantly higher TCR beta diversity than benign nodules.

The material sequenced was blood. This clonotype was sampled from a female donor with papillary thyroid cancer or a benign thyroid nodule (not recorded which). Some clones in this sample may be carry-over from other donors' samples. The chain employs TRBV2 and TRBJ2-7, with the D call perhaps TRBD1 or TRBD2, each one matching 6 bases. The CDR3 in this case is CASSPRGVEQYF. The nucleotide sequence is TGTGCCAGCAGCCCAAGGGGGGTTGAGCAGTACTTC.